The present TCR beta chain was sequenced within a study of T cells in Graves' hyperthyroidism and ophthalmopathy. V lost 0 bases and J lost 2; bases outside the gene matches: 7. Germline V gene lookup returns CDR1 DFQATT and CDR2 SNEGSKA (reference sequence). The CDR3 length is 16 residues. Researchers amplified the TCR beta CDR3 regions from RNA transcripts. A set of HTBI primers served as the primers for a first-round RT-PCR of the TCR CDR3. TCRdb used MiXCR to reprocess the multiplex PCR reads, holding one entry per CDR3 protein. In the table there are roughly 630,000 distinct CDR3 sequences, 15% to 18% of which are singletons. This clonotype has a count of ten or more.

Sequenced sample: blood. The clonotype comes from a young woman with Graves' hyperthyroidism. This chain joins TRBV20-1 and TRBJ2-7, with TRBD2 identical over 10 bases. The CDR3 region has the DNA TGCAGTGCTAGAGACGCGCTAGCGGGAGTCCCCTACGAGCAGTACTTC. Protein: CSARDALAGVPYEQYF.